This entry describes one TCR beta chain. The antigen is not known. The data stem from a study of blood T cells in healthy people across ages. Study-wide points: Diversity of TCR beta per million T cells declined in a roughly linear way with age. It was not possible, with unsorted PBMCs, to conclusively compare naive and antigen-experienced cells.

The use of a sample-barcoded 5' primer and a J-beta primer mix characterized a second PCR of roughly 7 to 11 cycles. Per-sample output comprised a minimum of 2.5 million paired-end reads containing CDR3. TCRdb processed the 5' RACE reads anew with MiXCR; each CDR3 protein has one entry. Of some 1.8 million distinct CDR3 sequences in the sample, around 40% were seen once. Germline V lookup: CDR1 SQVTM, CDR2 ANQGSEA. The CDR3 extends over 11 amino acids. The V gene lost 6 bases and the J gene lost 6 bases, with 10 bases spanning the gap. This TCR came from a human donor in good health. V and J are TRBV29-1 and TRBJ2-3; D perhaps matches TRBD1 (6 bases). Sequencing was performed on blood. The CDR3 loop is CSVNTGDTQYF. CDR3 coding DNA: TGCAGCGTGAACACAGGGGATACGCAGTATTTT.